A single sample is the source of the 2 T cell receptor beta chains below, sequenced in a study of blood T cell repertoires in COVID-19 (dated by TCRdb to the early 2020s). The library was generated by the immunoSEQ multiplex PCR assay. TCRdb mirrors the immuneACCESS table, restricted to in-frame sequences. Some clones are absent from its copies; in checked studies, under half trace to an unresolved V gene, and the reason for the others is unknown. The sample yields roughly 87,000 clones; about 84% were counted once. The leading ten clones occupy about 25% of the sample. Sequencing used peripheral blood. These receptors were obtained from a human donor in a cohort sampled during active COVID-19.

DNA of the CDR3: TGCGCCAGCAGCCTAGCTAGCGGGGCCCTGAATGAGCAGTTCTTC. It encodes CASSLASGALNEQFF. The chain joins TRBV5-1 to TRBJ2-1, with TRBD2 identical over 9 bases. Per the germline V gene, CDR1 is SGHRS and CDR2 is YFSETQ. The V and J ends lost 4 bases and 7 bases, in that order; junction bases with no gene match: 9. The CDR3 runs to 15 residues.

The DNA of the CDR3 is TGTGCCAGCAGTTCCGTTACTAGCGGGGCTACAGAATACAATGAGCAGTTCTTC. This encodes CASSSVTSGATEYNEQFF. This chain links TRBV6-2 or TRBV6-3 with TRBJ2-1, with 10 bases aligning to TRBD2. The CDR3 is made up of 18 amino acids. The V gene's germline CDR1 is MNHEY and CDR2 SVGEGT. V lost 4 bases and J lost 4; bases outside the gene matches: 13.